The next 19 T cell receptor beta chains were all read from a single sample in a study of blood T cell repertoires in COVID-19. The table came from immunoSEQ multiplex PCR; TCRdb's copy has only in-frame clones and leaves some out. The table shows a few hundred thousand clones, with 70% to 90% occurring only once. Sequencing was carried out using peripheral blood. The source of these receptors is a man between 18 and 35 years old who had recovered from COVID-19.

The chain joins TRBV6-2 or TRBV6-3 to TRBJ2-2; a weak D match, TRBD2 (5 bases). Germline CDR1 MNHEY, CDR2 SVGEGT. The V end lost 1 base, the J end lost 3 bases, and 15 bases lay between the germline ends. The length of the CDR3 is 17 residues. The CDR3 is CASSYFWASRDTGELFF. The CDR3 nucleotides are TGTGCCAGCAGTTACTTTTGGGCCTCGAGGGACACCGGGGAGCTGTTTTTT.

This rearrangement joins TRBV6-5 to TRBJ2-7; 12 positions agree with TRBD2. Germline trimming cut 10 bases from V and 7 bases from J; bases unmatched to any gene: 8. The CDR3 has 13 amino acids. From germline, CDR1 is MNHEY and CDR2 SVGAGI. For the CDR3, the DNA is TGTGCCACCCTAGCGGGGGGGAAGAGTGAGCAGTACTTC. It specifies CATLAGGKSEQYF.

This chain joins TRBV29-1 and TRBJ2-7; no reliable D call. The CDR3 has 13 amino acids. The V end was cut by 2 bases, the J end by 1 base, with 9 bases between. Germline CDR1 is SQVTM and CDR2 is ANQGSEA. The CDR3 loop reads CSVEPTGSYEQYF. The CDR3 nucleotides are TGCAGCGTTGAACCGACGGGTTCCTACGAGCAGTACTTC.

The chain links TRBV2 to TRBJ2-7; perhaps TRBD2 as D (7 bases). CDR3 length: 13 amino acids. The germline V gene has CDR1 SNHLY and CDR2 FYNNEI. V was trimmed by 6 bases and J by 5 bases, leaving 14 bases between them. The CDR3: CASRPTGGHEQYF. The CDR3 DNA sequence: TGTGCCAGCAGACCAACGGGGGGCCACGAGCAGTACTTC.

Comments on this clone: Other DNA sequences from this sample encode an identical CDR3 as well. This chain joins TRBV5-1 and TRBJ2-1, with TRBD2 identical over 11 bases. V shed 4 bases, J shed 4 bases, and the junction held 4 bases outside the gene matches. CDR3 length equals 15 residues. Germline CDR1 is SGHRS and CDR2 is YFSETQ. CDR3 nucleotide sequence: TGCGCCAGCAGCCCCACTAGCGGGGGATACAATGAGCAGTTCTTC. Protein product: CASSPTSGGYNEQFF.

The genes are TRBV5-1 and TRBJ1-1; D is ambiguous. V was trimmed by 4 bases and J by 0 bases, leaving 19 bases between them. This CDR3 has 17 residues. In germline, CDR1 is SGHRS, CDR2 YFSETQ. CDR3: CASSHLPLADLNTEAFF. CDR3 sequence (DNA): TGCGCCAGCAGCCACCTTCCTTTGGCGGATTTGAACACTGAAGCTTTCTTT.

The J gene is TRBJ1-2, the V gene TRBV2, with D uncertain. V was pared by 6 bases and J by 0 bases, with 8 bases between. The CDR3 extends over 13 amino acids. Germline assignment: CDR1 SNHLY and CDR2 FYNNEI. CDR3 region: CASSGIPNYGYTF. The CDR3 DNA reads as TGTGCCAGCAGCGGGATTCCTAACTATGGCTACACCTTC.

The rearrangement uses TRBV5-4 and TRBJ2-1; 8 bases are a match to TRBD2. Trimming took 1 base from V and 7 from J; bases not matched to a gene: 4. CDR3 size: 14 residues. Looked up from germline, CDR1 is SGHNT and CDR2 is YYREEE (reference sequence). In nucleotides, the CDR3 is TGTGCCAGCAGCTTGAAGGGACTAGTGAATGAGCAGTTCTTC. It is translated as CASSLKGLVNEQFF.

The rearrangement links TRBV24-1 to TRBJ2-1; no firm D call. This CDR3 comprises 13 residues. Trimming stripped 0 bases from V and 6 bases from J, with 5 bases between. Per the germline V gene, CDR1 is KGHDR and CDR2 is SFDVKD. CDR3 nucleotide sequence: TGTGCCACCAGTGATTTGGTCGGCAATGAGCAGTTCTTC. Translating it yields CATSDLVGNEQFF.

V gene TRBV10-3 combines with J gene TRBJ1-3; TRBD1 might be the D (6 bases). CDR3 length equals 16 residues. V dropped 3 bases and J dropped 0 bases, with 12 bases sitting between them. Germline assignment: CDR1 ENHRY and CDR2 SYGVKD. The CDR3 loop reads CAISDDRRHSGNTIYF. The CDR3, as DNA: TGTGCCATCAGTGATGACAGGCGGCACTCTGGAAACACCATATATTTT.

V gene TRBV5-5 combines with J gene TRBJ1-2, with unresolved D. This CDR3 is 15 amino acids long. Germline CDR1 SGHKS, CDR2 YYEKEE (reference sequence). Trimming took off 0 bases at V and 3 bases at J, with 12 bases between the two ends. The CDR3, as DNA: TGTGCCAGCAGCTTGGAGGGAGTAGTACACTATGGCTACACCTTC. The encoded protein is CASSLEGVVHYGYTF.

V and J are TRBV6-5 and TRBJ2-2, with 8 bases that match TRBD1. Germline assignment: CDR1 MNHEY and CDR2 SVGAGI. There are 13 residues in the CDR3. Germline trimming cut 8 bases from V and 2 bases from J; bases unmatched to any gene: 1. CDR3 DNA sequence: TGTGCCAGCGACAGGGGAAACACCGGGGAGCTGTTTTTT. Encoded protein: CASDRGNTGELFF.

The rearrangement uses TRBV5-1 and TRBJ1-1; TRBD1 is a possible D gene (6 bases). Germline V gene sequence: CDR1 SGHRS, CDR2 YFSETQ. This CDR3 contains 12 residues. Trimming took 7 bases from V and 10 from J, leaving 17 bases between them. This CDR3 reads CASAQEQGGAFF. CDR3 sequence (DNA): TGCGCCAGCGCCCAGGAACAGGGTGGAGCTTTCTTT.

This chain links TRBV7-3 with TRBJ2-6; perhaps TRBD2 as D (5 bases). Trimming took off 5 bases at V and 2 bases at J, with 10 bases between the two ends. Germline assignment: CDR1 SGHTA and CDR2 FQGTGA. CDR3 length: 15 residues. Here the CDR3 DNA reads TGTGCCAGCAGCCCCCGCGGGCCTGGGGCCAACGTCCTGACTTTC. It yields the protein CASSPRGPGANVLTF. Using reference TRBV7-3 and TRBJ2-6 for the parts outside the CDR3, the full variable domain is GAGVSQTPSNKVTEKGKYVELRCDPISGHTALYWYRQSLGQGPEFLIYFQGTGAADDSGLPNDRFFAVRPEGSVSTLKIQRTERGDSAVYLCASSPRGPGANVLTFGAGSRLTVL.

The chain is built from TRBV19 and TRBJ1-3; 7 bases match TRBD1. Germline CDR1 and CDR2: LNHDA and SQIVND (reference sequence). V lost 8 bases, J lost 4 bases, and 26 bases stayed unmatched. The length of the CDR3 is 20 residues. CDR3: CASSTVAIARTGSDGNTIYF. The CDR3 nucleotides read TGTGCCAGTTCGACGGTGGCAATCGCCCGGACAGGTAGCGACGGAAACACCATATATTTT.

The chain carries TRBV5-8 and TRBJ1-3; 9 nucleotides match TRBD1. With 7 bases clipped from V and 1 base from J, the junction kept 6 bases outside the gene matches. The germline gives CDR1 SGHTS, CDR2 YDEGEE. The CDR3 contains 15 residues. CDR3 amino acids: CASAAGTGSGNTIYF. As DNA, the CDR3 is TGTGCCAGCGCCGCCGGGACAGGGTCTGGAAACACCATATATTTT.

The rearrangement uses TRBV7-2 and TRBJ1-1, with D tentatively TRBD1 (5 bases). This CDR3 spans 12 amino acids. The V end was cut by 5 bases, the J end by 7 bases, with 11 bases between. CDR1 and CDR2 (germline): SGHTA, FQGNSA. CDR3 amino acids: CASSLGRIEAFF. CDR3 in DNA: TGTGCCAGCAGCCTGGGGCGGATTGAAGCTTTCTTT.

The genes are TRBV30 and TRBJ2-1, with D perhaps TRBD2 (5 bases). The length of the CDR3 is 12 residues. Per the germline V gene, CDR1 is GTSNPN and CDR2 is SVGIG (reference sequence). V shed 0 bases and J shed 9 bases, with 9 bases lying between them. DNA of the CDR3: TGTGCCTGGAGTGTATACGGAGGTGAGCAGTTCTTC. Amino acids: CAWSVYGGEQFF.

In this sample, this clone turned up once. The DNA for the CDR3 is TGTGCCAGCAGCCCGGGGACTAGCGGGCCAGATACGCAGTATTTT. This encodes CASSPGTSGPDTQYF. The V and J genes are TRBV3-1 (or the pseudogene TRBV3-2) and TRBJ2-3; TRBD2 aligns across 12 bases. CDR3 length equals 15 residues. Germline-derived CDR1 and CDR2 are LGHDT and YNNKEL (reference sequence). The V gene end was trimmed by 4 bases and the J gene end by 4 bases; junction bases not matched to a gene: 3.